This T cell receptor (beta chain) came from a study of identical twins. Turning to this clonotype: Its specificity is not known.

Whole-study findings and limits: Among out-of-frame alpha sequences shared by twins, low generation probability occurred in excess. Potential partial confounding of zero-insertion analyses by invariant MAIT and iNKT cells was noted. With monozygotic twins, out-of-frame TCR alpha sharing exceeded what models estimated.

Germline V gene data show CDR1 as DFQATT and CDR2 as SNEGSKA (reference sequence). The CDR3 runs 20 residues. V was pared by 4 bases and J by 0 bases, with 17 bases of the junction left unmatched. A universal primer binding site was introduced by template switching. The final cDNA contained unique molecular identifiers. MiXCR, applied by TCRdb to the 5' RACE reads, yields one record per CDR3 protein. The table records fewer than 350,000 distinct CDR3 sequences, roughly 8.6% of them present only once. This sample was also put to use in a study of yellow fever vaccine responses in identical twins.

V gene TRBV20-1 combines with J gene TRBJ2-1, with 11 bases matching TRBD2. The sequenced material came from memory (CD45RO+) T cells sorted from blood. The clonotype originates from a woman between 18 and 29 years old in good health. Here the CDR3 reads CSATTILAGGPRGSYNEQFF. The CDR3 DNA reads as TGCAGTGCTACTACGATCTTAGCGGGAGGGCCAAGGGGCTCCTACAATGAGCAGTTCTTC.